This entry concerns a single T cell receptor (beta chain). The data belong to a study of blood T cell repertoires in COVID-19. The authors' processing: Estimated nucleated cell counts came from reference gene primer amplification. The table came from immunoSEQ multiplex PCR; TCRdb's copy has only in-frame clones and leaves some out. V and J calls and clone size follow that table, whereas D and trimming were derived from the DNA. The sample carries a few hundred thousand clones, less than 90% recorded once. Trimming cost V 6 bases and J 4 bases; bases outside gene matches: 17. Germline values: CDR1 MDHEN, CDR2 SYDVKM. This CDR3 comprises 17 residues.

The V gene is TRBV28, the J gene TRBJ1-1; TRBD1 matches at 7 bases. The material sequenced was PBMCs or T cells enriched from blood (not recorded which). The receptor was derived from a woman aged 30 to 39 who had recovered from COVID-19. DNA for the CDR3: TGTGCCAGCAGCCACGGCTTCGGGAGACAGGGAGGCACTGAAGCTTTCTTT. Translated, it gives CASSHGFGRQGGTEAFF.